This passage covers 31 T cell receptor beta chains from one sample sequenced in a study of blood T cell repertoires in COVID-19. The method was immunoSEQ multiplex PCR; TCRdb's version includes in-frame clones alone and lacks a portion of them. Of 150,000 to 250,000 clones in the sample, around 94% were seen once. The specimen was peripheral blood. Receptors originate from a man between 25 and 39 years old with COVID-19, enrolled during active disease.

This clone was found once. This chain uses TRBV3-1 (or the pseudogene TRBV3-2) with TRBJ1-1; D possibly corresponds to TRBD1 (5 bases). Germline CDR1 LGHDT, CDR2 YNNKEL (reference sequence). V gave up 5 bases and J gave up 6 bases, with 10 bases separating them. The CDR3 is made up of 12 amino acids. The DNA for the CDR3 is TGTGCCAGCAGCGGACAAAAACCTGAAGCTTTCTTT. Its protein product is CASSGQKPEAFF.

In its sample, this clone was seen once. The chain couples TRBV11-2 to TRBJ2-5; TRBD2 matches at 14 bases. Germline CDR1 SGHAT, CDR2 FQNNGV. J was trimmed by 6 bases and V by 2 bases; bases with no gene match: 11. The CDR3 contains 18 residues. Written as DNA, the CDR3 is TGTGCCAGCAGCTTACCCAAACTCGGGACTAGCGGGGGAAAGACCCAGTACTTC. Translation gives CASSLPKLGTSGGKTQYF. The full variable domain, with the rest looked up from reference TRBV11-2 and TRBJ2-5, is EAGVAQSPRYKIIEKRQSVAFWCNPISGHATLYWYQQILGQGPKLLIQFQNNGVVDDSQLPKDRFSAERLKGVDSTLKIQPAKLEDSAVYLCASSLPKLGTSGGKTQYFGPGTRLLVL.

This chain links TRBV12-3 or TRBV12-4 with TRBJ1-1, with 8 bases identical to TRBD1. This CDR3 has 11 amino acids. The V and J ends lost 8 bases and 7 bases, in that order; junction bases with no gene match: 3. This CDR3 is CASFRGREAFF. The CDR3 coding sequence is TGTGCCAGCTTCAGGGGGCGTGAAGCTTTCTTT.

J is TRBJ1-3 and V is TRBV7-3, with unresolved D. There are 15 residues in the CDR3. Trimming stripped 0 bases from V and 0 bases from J, with 6 bases between. The germline V gene encodes CDR1 SGHTA and CDR2 FQGTGA. This CDR3 reads CASSLTAGSGNTIYF. The DNA of the CDR3 is TGTGCCAGCAGCTTAACGGCAGGCTCTGGAAACACCATATATTTT. The whole variable domain, remainder taken from reference TRBV7-3 and TRBJ1-3, is GAGVSQTPSNKVTEKGKYVELRCDPISGHTALYWYRQSLGQGPEFLIYFQGTGAADDSGLPNDRFFAVRPEGSVSTLKIQRTERGDSAVYLCASSLTAGSGNTIYFGEGSWLTVV.

The rearrangement joins TRBV30 to TRBJ1-4; weak D call: TRBD1 (5 bases). V was cut by 0 bases and J by 10 bases, with 9 bases left in between. Germline V lookup: CDR1 GTSNPN, CDR2 SVGIG (reference sequence). This CDR3 is 12 amino acids long. The CDR3 reads CAWSVAGGKLFF. CDR3 DNA: TGTGCCTGGAGTGTAGCGGGGGGAAAACTGTTTTTT.

The chain uses TRBV3-1 (or the pseudogene TRBV3-2) and TRBJ2-2; D may be TRBD1 (5 bases). Germline values: CDR1 LGHDT, CDR2 YNNKEL (reference sequence). The CDR3 sequence is 15 residues long. V was cut by 4 bases and J by 4 bases, with 13 bases left in between. DNA for the CDR3: TGTGCCAGCAGCCGGATTCAGGGCTTCACCGGGGAGCTGTTTTTT. This codes for CASSRIQGFTGELFF.

The rearrangement links TRBV4-1 to TRBJ1-1; no clear D. V was shortened by 0 bases and J by 1 base, with 9 bases between the two germline ends. This CDR3 spans 15 amino acids. Per germline, CDR1 MGHRA and CDR2 YSYEKL. The CDR3 bases are TGCGCCAGCAGCCAAGACTTCCTAACGAACACTGAAGCTTTCTTT. Translation gives CASSQDFLTNTEAFF.

The chain links TRBV6-5 to TRBJ1-6; TRBD1 aligns across 7 bases. The CDR3 is made up of 15 amino acids. CDR1 and CDR2 (germline): MNHEY, SVGAGI. V trimming: 0 bases; J trimming: 9 bases; junction bases outside the gene matches: 5. The CDR3: CASSYSRQGGSPLHF. For the CDR3, the DNA is TGTGCCAGCAGTTACTCGAGACAGGGTGGTTCACCCCTCCACTTT.

The chain joins TRBV6-5 to TRBJ1-2; D is uncertain. This CDR3 is built from 14 residues. V lost 3 bases and J lost 8, with 16 bases in between. In germline, CDR1 is MNHEY, CDR2 SVGAGI. The CDR3 loop reads CASSYAGGRGGYTF. The CDR3 DNA follows: TGTGCCAGCAGTTATGCGGGAGGGAGAGGAGGCTACACCTTC.

The chain recombines TRBV19 with TRBJ2-3; TRBD2 matches 7 bases. The V gene end was trimmed by 7 bases and the J gene end by 0 bases; junction bases not matched to a gene: 10. The length of the CDR3 is 16 residues. The germline V gene has CDR1 LNHDA and CDR2 SQIVND (reference sequence). The CDR3 DNA reads TGTGCCAGTACCAAAGGGAGGGGCTCTAGCACAGATACGCAGTATTTT. It translates to CASTKGRGSSTDTQYF.

The chain combines TRBV10-3 with TRBJ1-2; the D is unclear. CDR3 size: 11 residues. CDR1 ENHRY and CDR2 SYGVKD come from the germline V gene. Trimming cost V 3 bases and J 8 bases, with 7 bases left between them. CDR3 bases: TGTGCCATCAGTGACGGGGAGGGCTACACCTTC. It codes for CAISDGEGYTF.

This clone was detected only once. This chain links TRBV3-1 (or the pseudogene TRBV3-2) with TRBJ1-5; maybe TRBD1 (6 bases). The ends were cut back, 0 bases at V and 4 bases at J, with 10 bases in the middle. The CDR3 covers 15 residues. Per germline, CDR1 LGHDT and CDR2 YNNKEL (reference sequence). The CDR3 sequence is CASSQEGRGNQPQHF. CDR3 DNA: TGTGCCAGCAGCCAAGAAGGCAGGGGTAATCAGCCCCAGCATTTT.

V and J are TRBV4-2 and TRBJ1-2; 8 bases agree with TRBD1. This CDR3 is built from 16 residues. The V and J ends lost 1 base and 2 bases, in that order; junction bases with no gene match: 6. Germline V gives CDR1 LGHNA, CDR2 YNFKEQ. The CDR3 sequence is CASSQGGQGENYGYTF. CDR3 bases: TGTGCCAGCAGCCAAGGCGGACAGGGCGAGAACTATGGCTACACCTTC.

This rearrangement joins TRBV7-2 to TRBJ2-7, with a weak D call TRBD1 (6 bases). The CDR3 covers 16 residues. Trimming left V 4 bases short and J 0 bases short, with 16 bases between. CDR1 is SGHTA and CDR2 is FQGNSA in the germline V gene. The CDR3 loop is CASSSRPQGISYEQYF. CDR3 in DNA: TGTGCCAGCAGCTCCCGCCCACAGGGAATCTCCTACGAGCAGTACTTC. The entire variable domain, with the rest obtained from reference TRBV7-2 and TRBJ2-7, is as follows: GAGVSQSPSNKVTEKGKDVELRCDPISGHTALYWYRQSLGQGLEFLIYFQGNSAPDKSGLPSDRFSAERTGGSVSTLTIQRTQQEDSAVYLCASSSRPQGISYEQYFGPGTRLTVT.

This CDR3 is CASSLDRAGRTEAFF. The CDR3 DNA is TGTGCCAGCAGCCTCGACCGCGCAGGGCGCACTGAAGCTTTCTTT. This chain uses TRBV5-6 with TRBJ1-1, with D possibly TRBD1 on 5 matching bases. The CDR3 spans 15 residues. Trimming took off 4 bases at V and 4 bases at J, with 17 bases between the two ends. Per germline, CDR1 SGHDT and CDR2 YYEEEE.

This sequence joins TRBV4-2 and TRBJ2-5; D is possibly TRBD2 (6 bases). Trimming removed 1 base at V and 2 bases at J, with 14 bases between. CDR1 is LGHNA, CDR2 YNFKEQ, per germline. CDR3 size: 16 residues. Here the CDR3 DNA reads TGTGCCAGCAGCCAAGCAGGAGGGTCCTCTCAAGAGACCCAGTACTTC. As protein: CASSQAGGSSQETQYF.

The genes are TRBV6-5 and TRBJ2-3, with 9 bases aligning to TRBD2. The CDR3 length is 16 residues. Germline CDR1 MNHEY, CDR2 SVGAGI. Trimming removed 4 bases from V and 5 bases from J; junction bases left unmatched: 10. The CDR3 bases are TGTGCCAGCAGTTCAACGCAGCGGGGGGCGGTAGATACGCAGTATTTT. Encoded protein: CASSSTQRGAVDTQYF.

On this clone itself: This specimen includes other DNA sequences encoding the same CDR3. This sequence joins TRBV5-5 and TRBJ1-3; no firm D call. The V end was cut by 0 bases, the J end by 4 bases, with 8 bases between. In germline, CDR1 is SGHKS, CDR2 YYEKEE (reference sequence). CDR3 size: 14 residues. CDR3 amino acids: CASSLGSSGNTIYF. The CDR3 nucleotides read TGTGCCAGCAGCTTGGGTTCATCCGGAAACACCATATATTTT. The full variable domain, in which reference TRBV5-5 and TRBJ1-3 provide the parts outside the CDR3, is DAGVTQSPTHLIKTRGQQVTLRCSPISGHKSVSWYQQVLGQGPQFIFQYYEKEERGRGNFPDRFSARQFPNYSSELNVNALLLGDSALYLCASSLGSSGNTIYFGEGSWLTVV.

This chain's CDR3 is CAGQTGGIVAGELFF. The CDR3, as DNA: TGTGCCGGCCAGACAGGGGGCATAGTGGCCGGGGAGCTGTTTTTT. The chain is built from TRBV30 and TRBJ2-2; 10 bases map to TRBD1. The CDR3 consists of 15 residues. J lost 6 bases, V lost 8 bases, and 12 bases had no gene match. Germline V gene sequence: CDR1 GTSNPN, CDR2 SVGIG (reference sequence). The full variable domain, with the rest looked up from reference TRBV30 and TRBJ2-2, is SQTIHQWPATLVQPVGSPLSLECTVEGTSNPNLYWYRQAAGRGLQLLFYSVGIGQISSEVPQNLSASRPQDRQFILSSKKLLLSDSGFYLCAGQTGGIVAGELFFGEGSRLTVL.

The J gene is TRBJ1-5, the V gene TRBV7-2; D is uncertain. Trimming pared 1 base from V and 5 bases from J, leaving 6 bases between. Germline V gene data show CDR1 as SGHTA and CDR2 as FQGNSA. This CDR3 has 13 residues. The CDR3 is CASSLVIDQPQHF. The CDR3 nucleotides are TGTGCCAGCAGCTTAGTTATAGATCAGCCCCAGCATTTT.

The chain recombines TRBV5-5 with TRBJ2-2, with 13 bases fitting TRBD2. Germline CDR1 reads SGHKS; CDR2 reads YYEKEE (reference sequence). The ends lost 2 bases at V and 5 bases at J; junction bases unmatched: 9. The CDR3 spans 18 residues. CDR3 in amino acids: CASSFLTSGGRMTGELFF. The CDR3 bases are TGTGCCAGCAGCTTCTTGACTAGCGGGGGGCGGATGACCGGGGAGCTGTTTTTT.

Turning to this clone: Within the sample, other DNA sequences also encode this same CDR3. The CDR3 DNA follows: TGTGCCAGCAGCGTAAGCAGCGGGGGGCGGGAGACCCAGTACTTC. Encoded protein: CASSVSSGGRETQYF. The rearrangement links TRBV9 to TRBJ2-5, with TRBD2 identical over 9 bases. V gave up 1 base and J gave up 5 bases; unmatched junction bases: 6. This CDR3 contains 15 residues. Germline assignment: CDR1 SGDLS and CDR2 YYNGEE.

V usage is TRBV3-1 (or the pseudogene TRBV3-2) and J usage is TRBJ2-7, with 8 bases that match TRBD2. This CDR3 contains 18 residues. Germline V lookup: CDR1 LGHDT, CDR2 YNNKEL (reference sequence). V was clipped by 0 bases and J by 2 bases; unmatched bases: 12. CDR3 residues: CASSQDEGIAGSTYEQYF. The CDR3 bases are TGTGCCAGCAGCCAAGATGAGGGGATAGCGGGGTCAACCTACGAGCAGTACTTC.

The V gene is TRBV4-1, the J gene TRBJ1-6; tentatively, D is TRBD1 (5 bases). This CDR3 has 16 amino acids. Trimming took 1 base from V and 2 from J, leaving 9 bases between them. CDR1 MGHRA and CDR2 YSYEKL come from the germline V gene. DNA of the CDR3: TGCGCCAGCAGCCAAGCTCGGGGGACCTATAATTCACCCCTCCACTTT. It specifies CASSQARGTYNSPLHF.

The chain is built from TRBV5-1 and TRBJ1-2; TRBD1 agrees at 8 bases. The CDR3 is 15 residues long. Germline lookup yields CDR1 SGHRS and CDR2 YFSETQ. The trim removed 0 bases at V and 2 bases at J, leaving 3 bases unmatched. In DNA form, the CDR3 reads TGCGCCAGCAGCTTGGGGACAGGGCCCAACTATGGCTACACCTTC. Its translation: CASSLGTGPNYGYTF.

The chain couples TRBV27 to TRBJ2-7; 9 bases agree with TRBD1. The germline V gene has CDR1 MNHEY and CDR2 SMNVEV (reference sequence). There are 16 residues in the CDR3. Losses at the gene ends were 6 bases for V and 3 bases for J; bases not matched to a gene: 12. CDR3 nucleotides: TGTGCCAGCAGCGAGGGGACAGGGTCGGGGATCTACGAGCAGTACTTC. It yields the protein CASSEGTGSGIYEQYF.

V usage is TRBV7-9 and J usage is TRBJ1-2; D uncertain. The CDR3 is made up of 14 amino acids. V lost 1 base to trimming and J lost 5 bases, with 11 bases between them. Germline V gene lookup returns CDR1 SEHNR and CDR2 FQNEAQ (reference sequence). The DNA for the CDR3 is TGTGCCAGCAGCTTAGAGTGGGCAGATTATGGCTACACCTTC. It specifies CASSLEWADYGYTF. The complete variable domain, with remaining parts taken from reference TRBV7-9 and TRBJ1-2, reads DTGVSQNPRHKITKRGQNVTFRCDPISEHNRLYWYRQTLGQGPEFLTYFQNEAQLEKSRLLSDRFSAERPKGSFSTLEIQRTEQGDSAMYLCASSLEWADYGYTFGSGTRLTVV.

This chain connects TRBV3-1 (or the pseudogene TRBV3-2) to TRBJ1-3; 7 bases are shared with TRBD1. Germline V CDR1 and CDR2: LGHDT, YNNKEL (reference sequence). V shed 6 bases and J 3 bases; nucleotides not matched to a gene: 8. CDR3 length: 15 amino acids. The CDR3 sequence is CASRQTGTFGNTIYF. DNA of the CDR3: TGTGCCAGCAGACAGACAGGGACCTTTGGAAACACCATATATTTT.

J is TRBJ1-6 and V is TRBV5-1; TRBD1 matches at 9 bases. Germline CDR1 is SGHRS and CDR2 is YFSETQ. V shed 3 bases, J shed 6 bases, and the junction held 1 base outside the gene matches. The CDR3 contains 14 residues. This CDR3 is CASSWGQGNSPLHF. DNA for the CDR3: TGCGCCAGCAGCTGGGGACAGGGTAATTCACCCCTCCACTTT.

V and J are TRBV5-4 and TRBJ2-2; possible D gene TRBD1, 5 bases. Trimming shortened V by 3 bases and J by 1 base, and 13 bases separated the two germline ends. This CDR3 comprises 16 residues. Per the germline V gene, CDR1 is SGHNT and CDR2 is YYREEE (reference sequence). The CDR3 here is CASSWPLQGNTGELFF. In DNA, the CDR3 is TGTGCCAGCAGCTGGCCATTGCAGGGGAACACCGGGGAGCTGTTTTTT.

This rearrangement joins TRBV2 to TRBJ1-4; D unresolved. V was clipped by 4 bases and J by 10 bases, with 16 bases between them. Germline V lookup: CDR1 SNHLY, CDR2 FYNNEI. This CDR3 spans 14 amino acids. CDR3: CASSGVQRSGKLFF. The CDR3 nucleotides are TGTGCCAGCAGTGGAGTCCAAAGGTCGGGAAAACTGTTTTTT.